These T cell receptor beta chains were read from a single sample in a study of shared clonotypes between healthy human individuals. Produced via immunoSEQ multiplex PCR; TCRdb's table is partial and in-frame only. The sample includes some 1 million clones, under 80% of them seen just once. Sequences were obtained from memory CD4+ T cells sorted from blood. These receptors all stem from a man aged 18 to 29 in good health. Both conserved end residues are part of each CDR3. The D gene is left open where the match is weak. Clone size is stated in some rows and not others, as once, few, many or a class when expanded.

clone_size	v_call	j_call	d_call	cdr3_aa	cdr3_nt
NA	TRBV11-2	TRBJ2-5	NA	CASSLLFRQGNQETQYF	TGTGCCAGCAGCTTATTGTTCCGGCAGGGGAACCAAGAGACCCAGTACTTC
NA	TRBV28	TRBJ2-3	NA	CASSSPSTDTQYF	TGTGCCAGCAGTTCACCCTCTACAGATACGCAGTATTTT
few	TRBV10-3	TRBJ1-1	NA	CAISESGQMNTEAFF	TGTGCCATCAGTGAGTCTGGACAAATGAACACTGAAGCTTTCTTT
NA	TRBV28	TRBJ1-4	NA	CASSFGVDEKLFF	TGTGCCAGCAGTTTTGGGGTAGATGAAAAACTGTTTTTT
NA	TRBV7-2	TRBJ1-1	NA	CASSLGIRGEAFF	TGTGCCAGCAGCTTAGGTATCAGGGGTGAAGCTTTCTTT
NA	TRBV25-1	TRBJ2-3	TRBD2	CASSEWSSPSGRTDTQYF	TGTGCCAGCAGTGAATGGAGCAGCCCTAGCGGGAGAACAGATACGCAGTATTTT
few	TRBV6-1	TRBJ2-5	TRBD2	CASKGGSGGQETQYF	TGTGCCAGTAAGGGGGGAAGCGGGGGTCAAGAGACCCAGTACTTC
once	TRBV28	TRBJ1-5	NA	CAIDRMGNQPQHF	TGTGCCATCGACCGGATGGGCAATCAGCCCCAGCATTTT
few	TRBV10-2	TRBJ1-5	NA	CASSDRTNQPQHF	TGCGCCAGCAGTGACAGGACCAATCAGCCCCAGCATTTT
few	TRBV28	TRBJ2-5	NA	CASSSYREETQYF	TGTGCCAGCAGTTCGTACAGGGAAGAGACCCAGTACTTC
NA	TRBV5-1	TRBJ2-7	TRBD2	CASSFGGGSYEQYF	TGCGCCAGCAGCTTTGGGGGAGGGAGCTACGAGCAGTACTTC
few	TRBV7-9	TRBJ1-1	TRBD1	CASSASRGDTEAFF	TGTGCCAGCAGCGCCTCCAGGGGGGACACTGAAGCTTTCTTT
NA	TRBV6-6	TRBJ2-7	TRBD1	CASIRGTGGYEQYF	TGTGCCAGCATAAGGGGGACAGGGGGCTACGAGCAGTACTTC
few	TRBV29-1	TRBJ2-3	TRBD2	CSVEVRGGARDTQYF	TGCAGCGTTGAAGTGCGCGGGGGGGCCAGAGATACGCAGTATTTT
NA	TRBV6-6	TRBJ1-4	NA	CASSSKGLSLFF	TGTGCCAGCAGTTCTAAAGGTCTCTCCCTGTTTTTT
NA	TRBV18	TRBJ1-6	TRBD1	CASSPRRDSNSPLHF	TGTGCCAGCTCACCACGCCGGGACAGCAATTCACCCCTCCACTTT
NA	TRBV28	TRBJ1-2	NA	CASRGDTFYGYTF	TGTGCCAGCAGGGGGGACACCTTCTATGGCTACACCTTC
NA	TRBV11-2	TRBJ2-1	NA	CASSPAPLREQFF	TGTGCCAGCAGCCCTGCACCCCTTAGGGAGCAGTTCTTC